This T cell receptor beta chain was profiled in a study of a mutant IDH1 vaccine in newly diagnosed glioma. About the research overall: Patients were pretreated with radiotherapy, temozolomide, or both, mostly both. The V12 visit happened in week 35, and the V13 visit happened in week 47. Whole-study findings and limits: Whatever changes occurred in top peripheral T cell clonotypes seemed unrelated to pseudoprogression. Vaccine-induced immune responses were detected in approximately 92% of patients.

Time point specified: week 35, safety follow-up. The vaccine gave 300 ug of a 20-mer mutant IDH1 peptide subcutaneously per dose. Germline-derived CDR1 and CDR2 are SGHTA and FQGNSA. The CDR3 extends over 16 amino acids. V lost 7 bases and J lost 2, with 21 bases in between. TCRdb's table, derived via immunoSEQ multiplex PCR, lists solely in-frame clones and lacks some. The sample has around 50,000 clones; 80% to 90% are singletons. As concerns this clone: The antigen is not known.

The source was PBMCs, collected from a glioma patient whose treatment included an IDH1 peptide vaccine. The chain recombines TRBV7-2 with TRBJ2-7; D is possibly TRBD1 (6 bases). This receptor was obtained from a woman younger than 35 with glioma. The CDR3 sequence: CASTFSWWGQTYEQYF. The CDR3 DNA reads TGTGCCAGCACCTTCTCGTGGTGGGGACAAACCTACGAGCAGTACTTC.